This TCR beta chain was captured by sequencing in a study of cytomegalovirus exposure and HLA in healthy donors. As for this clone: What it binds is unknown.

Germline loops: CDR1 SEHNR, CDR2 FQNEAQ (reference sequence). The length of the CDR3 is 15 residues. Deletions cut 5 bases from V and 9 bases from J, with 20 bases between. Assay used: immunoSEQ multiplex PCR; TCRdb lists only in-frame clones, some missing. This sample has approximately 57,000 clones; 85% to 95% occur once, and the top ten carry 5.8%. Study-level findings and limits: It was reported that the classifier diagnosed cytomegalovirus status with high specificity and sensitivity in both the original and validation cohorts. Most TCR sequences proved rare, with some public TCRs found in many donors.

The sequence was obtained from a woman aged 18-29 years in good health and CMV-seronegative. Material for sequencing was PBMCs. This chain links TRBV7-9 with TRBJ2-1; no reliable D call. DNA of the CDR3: TGTGCCAGCAGCGCCGCTAGTCAACCCGACCCTGAGCAGTTCTTC. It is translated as CASSAASQPDPEQFF. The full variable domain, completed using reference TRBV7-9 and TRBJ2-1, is DTGVSQNPRHKITKRGQNVTFRCDPISEHNRLYWYRQTLGQGPEFLTYFQNEAQLEKSRLLSDRFSAERPKGSFSTLEIQRTEQGDSAMYLCASSAASQPDPEQFFGPGTRLTVL.